This T cell receptor (beta chain) came from a study of shared clonotypes between healthy human individuals. Data came from immunoSEQ multiplex PCR; TCRdb stores just in-frame clones and leaves some out. In the table there are hundreds of thousands of clones, around 72% of which are singletons. V was shortened by 3 bases and J by 0 bases, with 9 bases between the two germline ends. Germline V gene sequence: CDR1 MNHEY, CDR2 SMNVEV (reference sequence). The CDR3 spans 14 residues. Study-wide results and limits: Naive CD4 clonotype sharing across four donors was approximately 5%.

This clone has just one count. Its antigen remains unknown. Other DNA variants within this sample encode the same CDR3. All participating donors were Caucasian adults from Nashville, Tennessee. This TCR was sampled from a woman aged 25-40 years in good health. Sequenced material: memory CD4+ T cells sorted from blood. The subset here: CD45RA-negative fraction. This sequence joins TRBV27 and TRBJ2-7; unclear D gene. CDR3: CASSLSETSYEQYF. For the CDR3, the DNA is TGTGCCAGCAGTTTGAGCGAGACCTCCTACGAGCAGTACTTC.